The 30 T cell receptor beta chains presented below share a single source sample, sequenced in a study of control samples from healthy donors and cancer patients. Clones were sequenced by immunoSEQ multiplex PCR, and TCRdb holds only the in-frame ones, with some missing. Of about 170,000 clones listed, under 95% are singletons. The sequenced sample consisted of blood. These receptors were collected from a woman between 18 and 29 years old in good health.

This sequence joins TRBV6-5 and TRBJ2-1; 12 bases are shared with TRBD1. This CDR3 has 14 residues. From germline, CDR1 is MNHEY and CDR2 SVGAGI. After removal of 5 bases from V and 7 bases from J, the junction contained 3 bases not matched to a gene. As DNA, the CDR3 is TGTGCCAGCAGTCGGGGACAGGGGGCGAATGAGCAGTTCTTC. Protein product: CASSRGQGANEQFF.

The chain joins TRBV7-8 to TRBJ1-5; no clear D. The CDR3 length is 15 residues. Germline CDR1 is SGHVS and CDR2 is FQNEAQ. Between the trimmed V and J ends, which lost 2 bases and 4 bases, there was a span of 12 bases. The CDR3 here is CASSLSRLMNQPQHF. The CDR3 DNA reads as TGTGCCAGCAGCTTATCCAGGCTCATGAATCAGCCCCAGCATTTT.

The V gene is TRBV13, the J gene TRBJ2-3, with 7 bases matching TRBD2. J lost 8 bases, V lost 3 bases, and 14 bases had no gene match. The CDR3 runs to 16 residues. Germline values: CDR1 PRHDT, CDR2 FYEKMQ (reference sequence). The CDR3 sequence is CASSLGEGSIYVTQYF. The CDR3 DNA sequence: TGTGCCAGCAGCTTGGGGGAGGGCTCGATTTATGTTACGCAGTATTTT.

The rearrangement uses TRBV7-9 and TRBJ1-2; 11 positions agree with TRBD1. Per the germline V gene, CDR1 is SEHNR and CDR2 is FQNEAQ (reference sequence). The V gene end was trimmed by 1 base and the J gene end by 5 bases; junction bases not matched to a gene: 6. The CDR3 covers 16 residues. The CDR3 sequence: CASSLGDRGNDYGYTF. The CDR3 DNA reads as TGTGCCAGCAGCTTAGGGGACAGGGGGAATGATTATGGCTACACCTTC.

The J gene is TRBJ2-1, the V gene TRBV21-1. TRBV21-1 counts as a pseudogene. The CDR3 consists of 15 residues. The CDR3 DNA sequence: TGTGCCAGCAGCCCTGGGGTCCCTCCGTACAATGAGCAGTTCTTC. Translating it yields CASSPGVPPYNEQFF.

The CDR3 here is CASSNGTGGRKPQHF. In DNA form, the CDR3 reads TGTGCCAGCAGCAACGGGACAGGGGGACGTAAGCCCCAGCATTTT. J is TRBJ1-5 and V is TRBV21-1; the table's D call of TRBD1 was not tested on the DNA. TRBV21-1 represents a pseudogene. The CDR3 spans 15 residues.

The count of this clone is one. This CDR3 is CASSPGAIGTDTQYF. In DNA form, the CDR3 reads TGTGCCAGCAGCCCGGGGGCCATTGGAACAGATACGCAGTATTTT. This chain uses TRBV7-2 with TRBJ2-3; D tentatively reads TRBD1 or TRBD2 (6 bases each). Germline V gene lookup returns CDR1 SGHTA and CDR2 FQGNSA. Trimming took 5 bases from V and 3 from J, leaving 15 bases between them. The CDR3 sequence is 15 residues long.

This chain uses TRBV10-3 with TRBJ2-6; D is possibly TRBD1 (5 bases). The CDR3 is made up of 17 amino acids. V was clipped by 0 bases and J by 0 bases, with 9 bases between them. Germline V gene sequence: CDR1 ENHRY, CDR2 SYGVKD. The CDR3 coding sequence is TGTGCCATCAGTGAGTCCGGACAACTCTCTGGGGCCAACGTCCTGACTTTC. Translating gives CAISESGQLSGANVLTF.

The chain recombines TRBV28 with TRBJ2-1; D is perhaps TRBD1 or TRBD2 (6 bases each). Trimming removed 6 bases at V and 5 bases at J, with 14 bases between. The germline V gene has CDR1 MDHEN and CDR2 SYDVKM. CDR3 length: 14 amino acids. The CDR3 loop reads CASSPFRGDNEQFF. CDR3 sequence (DNA): TGTGCCAGCAGCCCGTTTAGGGGGGACAATGAGCAGTTCTTC.

The CDR3 spells CAISEWVDEAFF. CDR3 bases: TGTGCCATCAGTGAATGGGTCGATGAAGCTTTCTTT. The chain is built from TRBV10-3 and TRBJ1-1; no clear D. Germline CDR1 reads ENHRY; CDR2 reads SYGVKD. The CDR3 extends over 12 amino acids. V lost 3 bases and J 7 bases, leaving 9 bases between the germline ends.

The V call is TRBV5-1, the J call TRBJ1-5; TRBD1 matches at 9 bases. The J segment lost 4 bases and the V segment lost 1 base, leaving 3 bases of the junction unmatched. The CDR3 is made up of 15 amino acids. CDR1 is SGHRS, CDR2 YFSETQ, per germline. CDR3 DNA: TGCGCCAGCAGCTTGACAGGGGGCGAGAATCAGCCCCAGCATTTT. The encoded protein is CASSLTGGENQPQHF.

The CDR3: CASERGVTDTQYF. The CDR3, as DNA: TGTGCCAGCGAGAGGGGAGTAACAGATACGCAGTATTTT. The genes are TRBV7-9 and TRBJ2-3; D tentatively fits TRBD1 or TRBD2 (5 bases each). Trimming removed 8 bases at V and 3 bases at J, with 12 bases between. Germline V gene lookup returns CDR1 SEHNR and CDR2 FQNEAQ (reference sequence). The length of the CDR3 is 13 residues.

The DNA of the CDR3 is TGTGCCAGCAGCTTGGCAGGGGCGCGTAGTGAGCAGTTCTTC. Translating gives CASSLAGARSEQFF. The rearrangement links TRBV5-4 to TRBJ2-1, with D maybe TRBD1 (6 bases). The V gene's germline CDR1 is SGHNT and CDR2 YYREEE (reference sequence). Deletions cut 0 bases from V and 9 bases from J, with 13 bases between. The CDR3 sequence is 14 residues long.

The chain employs TRBV19 and TRBJ2-6; no reliable D call. Trimming shortened V by 5 bases and J by 1 base, and 12 bases separated the two germline ends. This CDR3 region has 16 residues. CDR1 is LNHDA, CDR2 SQIVND, per germline (reference sequence). This chain's CDR3 is CASSPSTGSGANVLTF. The CDR3 coding sequence is TGTGCCAGTAGTCCTTCGACTGGGTCTGGGGCCAACGTCCTGACTTTC.

The genes are TRBV7-2 and TRBJ2-1, with D unclear. The CDR3 runs to 15 residues. Germline V CDR1 and CDR2: SGHTA, FQGNSA. V was trimmed by 3 bases and J by 5 bases, leaving 14 bases between them. The CDR3 sequence is CASSLDVNPHNEQFF. The CDR3 region has the DNA TGTGCCAGCAGCTTGGATGTAAACCCGCACAATGAGCAGTTCTTC.

The J gene is TRBJ1-1, the V gene TRBV6-6; possible D gene TRBD1, 5 bases. The CDR3 is 14 amino acids. Germline-derived CDR1 and CDR2 are MNHNY and SVGAGI (reference sequence). Trimming removed 6 bases from V and 11 bases from J, with 22 bases in between. The CDR3 nucleotides read TGTGCCAGCAGCCCTAATCCGGGGGAGTTGATGGCTTTCTTT. Protein sequence: CASSPNPGELMAFF.

J is TRBJ2-1 and V is TRBV7-2; TRBD2 agrees at 9 bases. The junction had 9 bases not matched to a gene; V was cut back by 5 bases and J by 4 bases. The CDR3 covers 16 residues. Per germline, CDR1 SGHTA and CDR2 FQGNSA. The CDR3 sequence: CASSPGGLAGYNEQFF. Here the CDR3 DNA reads TGTGCCAGCAGCCCCGGGGGGCTAGCGGGATACAATGAGCAGTTCTTC.

The V gene is TRBV5-8, the J gene TRBJ2-3; the D is unclear. This CDR3 contains 13 residues. V was shortened by 4 bases and J by 0 bases, with 6 bases between the two germline ends. Germline CDR1 reads SGHTS; CDR2 reads YDEGEE. The CDR3 protein is CASSNPSTDTQYF. DNA of the CDR3: TGTGCCAGCAGCAATCCTAGCACAGATACGCAGTATTTT. Combining the CDR3 with reference TRBV5-8 and TRBJ2-3 gives the whole variable domain EAGVTQSPTHLIKTRGQQATLRCSPISGHTSVYWYQQALGLGLQFLLWYDEGEERNRGNFPPRFSGRQFPNYSSELNVNALELEDSALYLCASSNPSTDTQYFGPGTRLTVL.

The chain carries TRBV2 and TRBJ2-7, with 10 bases lining up with TRBD1. The CDR3 consists of 14 residues. CDR1 is SNHLY, CDR2 FYNNEI, per germline. Trimming cost V 6 bases and J 6 bases; bases outside gene matches: 8. The CDR3 DNA is TGTGCCAGCAGCCGACAGGGGGCTTTGGGCGAGCAGTACTTC. Protein: CASSRQGALGEQYF. The full variable domain, with the rest looked up from reference TRBV2 and TRBJ2-7, is EPEVTQTPSHQVTQMGQEVILRCVPISNHLYFYWYRQILGQKVEFLVSFYNNEISEKSEIFDDQFSVERPDGSNFTLKIRSTKLEDSAMYFCASSRQGALGEQYFGPGTRLTVT.

V is TRBV4-1 and J is TRBJ1-1, with D maybe TRBD1 (5 bases). There are 19 residues in the CDR3. Germline CDR1 is MGHRA and CDR2 is YSYEKL. V lost 0 bases, J lost 0 bases, and 20 bases lay in between. CDR3 nucleotides: TGCGCCAGCAGCCAAGATCAAGGGGTAGGCAGATACATGAACACTGAAGCTTTCTTT. It translates to CASSQDQGVGRYMNTEAFF.

CDR3 sequence: CASSLGGGSEQYF. In nucleotides, the CDR3 is TGTGCCAGCAGCTTAGGAGGAGGGTCCGAGCAGTACTTC. The chain joins TRBV11-2 to TRBJ2-7; tentatively, D is TRBD2 (6 bases). Germline loops: CDR1 SGHAT, CDR2 FQNNGV. The V end was cut by 1 base, the J end by 6 bases, with 10 bases between. The CDR3 consists of 13 residues.

The V gene is TRBV11-3, the J gene TRBJ1-2; 7 nucleotides line up with TRBD1. J was trimmed by 4 bases and V by 4 bases; bases with no gene match: 6. Germline V lookup: CDR1 SGHNT, CDR2 YENEEA. The CDR3 runs 14 residues. CDR3 sequence (DNA): TGTGCCAGCAGCTCTTACAGGGGAAGCTATGGCTACACCTTC. Protein: CASSSYRGSYGYTF.

CDR3 DNA sequence: TGTGCCAGCTTGAGGAACCATAACTATGGCTACACCTTC. It yields the protein CASLRNHNYGYTF. The V and J genes are TRBV2 and TRBJ1-2; D uncertain. Trimming took off 8 bases at V and 1 base at J, with 11 bases between the two ends. This CDR3 has 13 residues. Germline CDR1 SNHLY, CDR2 FYNNEI.

The V gene is TRBV11-2, the J gene TRBJ2-5; 8 bases are shared with TRBD1. Unmatched junction bases numbered 4, after V lost 3 bases and J lost 4 bases. From germline, CDR1 is SGHAT and CDR2 FQNNGV. This CDR3 has 14 amino acids. The CDR3 nucleotides read TGTGCCAGCAGCTTCCGACAGGGGAGAGAGACCCAGTACTTC. It codes for CASSFRQGRETQYF.

The rearrangement uses TRBV6-1 and TRBJ1-5; no clear D. The V gene lost 3 bases and the J gene lost 2 bases, with 11 bases spanning the gap. The CDR3 contains 15 residues. Germline V CDR1 and CDR2: MNHNS, SASEGT. This CDR3 is CASSDAGWGNQPQHF. The CDR3 nucleotides are TGTGCCAGCAGTGATGCGGGTTGGGGCAATCAGCCCCAGCATTTT.

V is TRBV7-3 and J is TRBJ2-2, with D possibly matching TRBD1 (5 bases). The CDR3 sequence is 13 residues long. Between the trimmed V and J ends, which lost 3 bases and 7 bases, there was a span of 9 bases. Looked up from germline, CDR1 is SGHTA and CDR2 is FQGTGA. CDR3 in amino acids: CASSLGPLGELFF. CDR3 DNA: TGTGCCAGCAGCTTGGGGCCCCTCGGGGAGCTGTTTTTT.

The chain has TRBV9 and TRBJ1-3; TRBD1 matches at 8 bases. The V gene end was trimmed by 3 bases and the J gene end by 2 bases; junction bases not matched to a gene: 1. Germline loops: CDR1 SGDLS, CDR2 YYNGEE. The CDR3 extends over 14 amino acids. The chain's CDR3 is CASSATGAGNTIYF. CDR3 DNA sequence: TGTGCCAGCAGCGCGACAGGGGCTGGAAACACCATATATTTT.

The genes are TRBV29-1 and TRBJ1-2; TRBD1 might be the D (6 bases). Germline V gene sequence: CDR1 SQVTM, CDR2 ANQGSEA. V lost 6 bases and J lost 4, with 12 bases in between. The CDR3 sequence is 12 residues long. The CDR3 reads CSVLGGPYGYTF. The CDR3 coding sequence is TGCAGCGTCCTAGGGGGTCCCTATGGCTACACCTTC.

The chain links TRBV28 to TRBJ1-5, with D unresolved. Between the trimmed V and J ends, which lost 1 base and 12 bases, there was a span of 7 bases. The CDR3 consists of 11 residues. CDR1 and CDR2 (germline): MDHEN, SYDVKM. CDR3 in amino acids: CASSLLRHQHF. The CDR3 coding sequence is TGTGCCAGCAGTTTATTGAGGCACCAGCATTTT.

This clone appeared a single time. The chain couples TRBV28 to TRBJ2-3; D is uncertain. Trimming took 7 bases from V and 7 from J, leaving 9 bases between them. This CDR3 has 11 residues. Germline V gives CDR1 MDHEN, CDR2 SYDVKM. CDR3 amino acids: CASIVSNTQYF. DNA of the CDR3: TGTGCCAGCATAGTTTCCAATACGCAGTATTTT.